One sample yielded the 3 T cell receptor beta chains listed below, sequenced in a study of T-cell memory formation after mild COVID-19. TCRdb re-analysed the 5' RACE reads in MiXCR, keeping a single row per CDR3 protein. Of a few hundred thousand distinct CDR3 sequences in the sample, roughly 8.2% were seen once. The sequenced material came from PBMCs or a T cell subset sorted from them (not recorded which). Source of these receptors: a man between 18 and 35 years old who had mild COVID-19 (a few samples of this study predate the infection). Cell type and time point are not known.

This clonotype was detected a few times. This chain connects TRBV21-1 to TRBJ2-2; the listed D gene, TRBD1, was not tested against the DNA. TRBV21-1 is noted as a pseudogene. This CDR3 is built from 16 residues. The CDR3 nucleotides are TGTGCCAGTGAAGGCTGGCCCTGTACGAACACCGGGGAGCTGTTTTTT. Protein product: CASEGWPCTNTGELFF.

J is TRBJ2-3 and V is TRBV20-1; D possibly corresponds to TRBD2 (6 bases). With 5 bases removed from V and 2 bases from J, the gap between germline ends came to 14 bases. In germline, CDR1 is DFQATT, CDR2 SNEGSKA (reference sequence). The CDR3 totals 14 residues. The CDR3 DNA reads TGCAGTGCTCGGGGGACCGAGACCACAGATACGCAGTATTTT. This codes for CSARGTETTDTQYF.

The CDR3 nucleotides read TGTGCCAGCAGCCGGGACAGGGGCTCACACAATGAGCAGTTCTTC. Protein product: CASSRDRGSHNEQFF. V usage is TRBV7-2 and J usage is TRBJ2-1; 10 bases align to TRBD1. Germline CDR1 and CDR2: SGHTA and FQGNSA. This CDR3 spans 15 amino acids. V shed 5 bases and J 5 bases; nucleotides not matched to a gene: 6.